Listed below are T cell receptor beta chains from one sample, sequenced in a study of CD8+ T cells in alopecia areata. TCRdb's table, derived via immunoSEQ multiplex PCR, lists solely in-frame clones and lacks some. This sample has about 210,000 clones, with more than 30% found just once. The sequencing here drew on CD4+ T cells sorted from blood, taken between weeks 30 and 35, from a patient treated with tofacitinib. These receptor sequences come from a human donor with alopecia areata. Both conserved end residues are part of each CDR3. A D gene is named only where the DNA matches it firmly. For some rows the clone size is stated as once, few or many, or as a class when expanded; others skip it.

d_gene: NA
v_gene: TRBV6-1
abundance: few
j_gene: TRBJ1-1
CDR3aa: CASSSTGNTEAFF
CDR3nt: TGTGCCAGCAGTTCGACGGGAAACACTGAAGCTTTCTTT

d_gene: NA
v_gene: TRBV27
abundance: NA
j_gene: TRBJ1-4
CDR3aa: CASSLTGGVEKLFF
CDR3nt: TGTGCCAGCAGTTTAACGGGGGGCGTTGAAAAACTGTTTTTT

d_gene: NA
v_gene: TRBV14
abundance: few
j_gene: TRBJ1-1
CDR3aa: CASSQEPGYWTEAFF
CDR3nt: TGTGCCAGCAGCCAAGAGCCCGGATACTGGACTGAAGCTTTCTTT

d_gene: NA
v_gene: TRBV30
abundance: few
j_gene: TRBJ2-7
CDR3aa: CACSVGLTYEQYF
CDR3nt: TGTGCCTGCTCGGTGGGCCTTACCTACGAGCAGTACTTC

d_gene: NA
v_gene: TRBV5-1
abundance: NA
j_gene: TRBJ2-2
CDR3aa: CASSLEGPPGELFF
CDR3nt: TGCGCCAGCAGCTTGGAGGGGCCACCCGGGGAGCTGTTTTTT

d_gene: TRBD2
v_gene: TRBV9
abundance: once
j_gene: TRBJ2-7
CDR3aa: CASSRRTSGYYEQYF
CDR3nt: TGTGCCAGCAGCCGACGCACTAGCGGCTACTACGAGCAGTACTTC

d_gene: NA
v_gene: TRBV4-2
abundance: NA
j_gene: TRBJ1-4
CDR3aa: CASSQDGTGKEKLFF
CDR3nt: TGTGCCAGCAGCCAAGATGGAACAGGGAAAGAAAAACTGTTTTTT

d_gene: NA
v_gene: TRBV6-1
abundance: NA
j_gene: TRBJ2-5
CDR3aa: CAISETPTGIGQETQYF
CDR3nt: TGTGCCATCAGTGAGACTCCCACTGGAATCGGGCAAGAGACCCAGTACTTC

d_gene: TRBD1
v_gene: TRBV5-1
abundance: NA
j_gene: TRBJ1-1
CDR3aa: CASSLGDSNTEAFF
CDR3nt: TGCGCCAGCAGCTTGGGGGACAGCAACACTGAAGCTTTCTTT

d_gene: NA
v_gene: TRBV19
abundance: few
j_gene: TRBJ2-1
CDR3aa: CASSIPQKNNEQFF
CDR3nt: TGTGCCAGTAGTATCCCACAGAAAAACAATGAGCAGTTCTTC

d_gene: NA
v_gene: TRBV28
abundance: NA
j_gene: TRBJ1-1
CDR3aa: CASSLPYRSGNTEAFF
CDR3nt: TGTGCCAGCAGTTTGCCTTACAGGTCAGGGAACACTGAAGCTTTCTTT

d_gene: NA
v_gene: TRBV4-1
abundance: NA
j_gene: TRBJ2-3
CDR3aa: CASRPPLADTQYF
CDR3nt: TGCGCCAGCCGGCCCCCTTTAGCAGATACGCAGTATTTT

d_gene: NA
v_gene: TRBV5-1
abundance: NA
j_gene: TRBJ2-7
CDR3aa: CASNRDNSYEQYF
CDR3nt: TGCGCCAGCAACCGGGACAACTCCTACGAGCAGTACTTC

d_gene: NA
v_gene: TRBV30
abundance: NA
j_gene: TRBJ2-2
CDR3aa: CAWTWSGELFF
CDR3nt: TGTGCCTGGACATGGTCCGGGGAGCTGTTTTTT

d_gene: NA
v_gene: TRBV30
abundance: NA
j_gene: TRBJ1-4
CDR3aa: CAWSLTQGKNEKLFF
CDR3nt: TGTGCCTGGAGCCTTACACAGGGAAAAAATGAAAAACTGTTTTTT

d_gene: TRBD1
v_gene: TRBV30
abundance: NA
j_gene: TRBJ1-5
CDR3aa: CAWSVSRGNQPQHF
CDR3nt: TGTGCCTGGAGTGTAAGCAGGGGGAATCAGCCCCAGCATTTT

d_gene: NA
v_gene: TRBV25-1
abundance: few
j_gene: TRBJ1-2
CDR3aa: CASSESGRSYTF
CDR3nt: TGTGCCAGCAGTGAATCTGGGAGGAGCTACACCTTC

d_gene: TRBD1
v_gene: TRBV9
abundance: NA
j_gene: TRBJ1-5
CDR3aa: CASSLATGPNQPQHF
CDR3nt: TGTGCCAGCAGCTTAGCGACAGGGCCCAATCAGCCCCAGCATTTT

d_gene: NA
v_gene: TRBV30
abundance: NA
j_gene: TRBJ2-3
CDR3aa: CAWSGDGETDTQYF
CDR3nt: TGTGCCTGGAGTGGCGACGGGGAAACAGATACGCAGTATTTT

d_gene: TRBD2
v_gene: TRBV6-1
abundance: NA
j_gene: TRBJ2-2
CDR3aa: CASSEVDSGGPNTGELFF
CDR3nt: TGTGCCAGCAGTGAAGTTGATAGCGGGGGTCCGAACACCGGGGAGCTGTTTTTT

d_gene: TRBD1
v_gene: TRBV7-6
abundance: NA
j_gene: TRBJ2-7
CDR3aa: CASSPNRGIEQYF
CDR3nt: TGTGCCAGCAGCCCGAACAGGGGGATCGAGCAGTACTTC

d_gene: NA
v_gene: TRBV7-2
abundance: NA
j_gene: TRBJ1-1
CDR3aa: CASSLAGFITEAFF
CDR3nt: TGTGCCAGCAGCCTGGCGGGGTTTATCACTGAAGCTTTCTTT

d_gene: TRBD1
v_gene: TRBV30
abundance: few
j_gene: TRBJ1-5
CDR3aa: CAWQSGTGLPLGNQPQHF
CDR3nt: TGTGCCTGGCAAAGCGGGACAGGGCTACCTTTGGGCAATCAGCCCCAGCATTTT

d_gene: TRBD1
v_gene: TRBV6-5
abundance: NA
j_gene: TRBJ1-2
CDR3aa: CASSQQGTGYTF
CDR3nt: TGTGCCAGCAGTCAACAGGGGACCGGCTACACCTTC

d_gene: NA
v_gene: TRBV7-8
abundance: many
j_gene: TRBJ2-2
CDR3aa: CASSFSAITNTGELFF
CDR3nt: TGTGCCAGCAGCTTTTCGGCGATCACGAACACCGGGGAGCTGTTTTTT

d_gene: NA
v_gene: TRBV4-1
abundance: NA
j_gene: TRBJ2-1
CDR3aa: CASSRRAGSEQFF
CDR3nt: TGCGCCAGCAGCCGGAGGGCGGGGAGTGAGCAGTTCTTC

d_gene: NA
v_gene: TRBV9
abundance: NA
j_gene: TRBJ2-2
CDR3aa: CASSVGSGPNTGELFF
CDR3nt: TGTGCCAGCAGCGTAGGATCCGGCCCGAACACCGGGGAGCTGTTTTTT

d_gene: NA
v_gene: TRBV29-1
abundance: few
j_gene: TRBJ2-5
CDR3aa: CSVTHRFQGTQYF
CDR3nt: TGCAGCGTCACCCACCGTTTCCAGGGGACCCAGTACTTC

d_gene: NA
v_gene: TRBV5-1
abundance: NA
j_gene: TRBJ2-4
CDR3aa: CASSRDDIQYF
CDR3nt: TGCGCCAGCAGCCGGGACGACATTCAGTACTTC

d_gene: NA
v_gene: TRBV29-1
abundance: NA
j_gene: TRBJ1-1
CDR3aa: CSALQGNTEAFF
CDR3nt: TGCAGCGCTTTACAGGGGAACACTGAAGCTTTCTTT

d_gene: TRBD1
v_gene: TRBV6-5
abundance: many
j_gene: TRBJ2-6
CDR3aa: CASSYRTGFGANVLTF
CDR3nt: TGTGCCAGCAGTTACAGGACAGGGTTTGGGGCCAACGTCCTGACTTTC

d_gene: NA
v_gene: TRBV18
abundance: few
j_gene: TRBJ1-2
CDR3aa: CASSPDRNYGYTF
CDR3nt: TGTGCCAGCTCACCTGACAGAAACTATGGCTACACCTTC

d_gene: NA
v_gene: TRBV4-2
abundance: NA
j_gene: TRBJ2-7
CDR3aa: CASSQEHSYSFYEQYF
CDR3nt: TGTGCCAGCAGCCAAGAACACAGTTACTCCTTCTACGAGCAGTACTTC

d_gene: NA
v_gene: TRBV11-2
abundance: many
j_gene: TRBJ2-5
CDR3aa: CASSLYSGTQETQYF
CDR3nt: TGTGCCAGCAGCCTATATAGCGGAACGCAAGAGACCCAGTACTTC

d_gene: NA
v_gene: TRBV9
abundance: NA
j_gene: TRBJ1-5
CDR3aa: CASSVVPDQPQHF
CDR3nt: TGTGCCAGCAGCGTTGTTCCGGATCAGCCCCAGCATTTT

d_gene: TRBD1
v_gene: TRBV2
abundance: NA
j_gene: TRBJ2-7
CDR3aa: CASSVSLTGDLYEQYF
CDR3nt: TGTGCCAGCAGCGTCTCCTTGACAGGGGACCTCTACGAGCAGTACTTC

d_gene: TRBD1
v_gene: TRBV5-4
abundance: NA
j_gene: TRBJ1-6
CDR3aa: CASTLRGRGRPNSPLHF
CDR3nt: TGTGCCAGCACCCTAAGGGGGCGGGGACGGCCTAATTCACCCCTCCACTTT

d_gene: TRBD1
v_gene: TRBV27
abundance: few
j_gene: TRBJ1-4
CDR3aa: CASSRDRLATNEKLFF
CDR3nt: TGTGCCAGCAGCCGGGACAGGCTCGCAACTAATGAAAAACTGTTTTTT

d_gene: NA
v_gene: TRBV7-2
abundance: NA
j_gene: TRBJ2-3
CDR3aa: CASSLVAGSADTQYF
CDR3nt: TGTGCCAGCAGCTTAGTTGCGGGGTCGGCAGATACGCAGTATTTT

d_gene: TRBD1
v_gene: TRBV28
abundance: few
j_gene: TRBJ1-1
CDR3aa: CASSRAGTGSIAFF
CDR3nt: TGTGCCAGCAGTAGAGCCGGGACAGGGTCGATTGCTTTCTTT

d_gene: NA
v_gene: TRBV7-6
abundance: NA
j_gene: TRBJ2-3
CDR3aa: CASSRTSGNTDTQYF
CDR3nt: TGTGCCAGCAGCCGTACGTCGGGTAATACAGATACGCAGTATTTT

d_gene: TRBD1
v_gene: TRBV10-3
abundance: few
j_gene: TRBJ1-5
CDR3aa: CAISTGGRQPQHF
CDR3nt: TGTGCCATCAGTACAGGGGGCAGGCAGCCCCAGCATTTT

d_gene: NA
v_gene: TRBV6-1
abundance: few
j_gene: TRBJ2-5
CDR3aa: CASSEIGETQYF
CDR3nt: TGTGCCAGCAGTGAAATCGGGGAGACCCAGTACTTC

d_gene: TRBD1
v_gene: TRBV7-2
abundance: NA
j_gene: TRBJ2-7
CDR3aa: CASSLAGDSSYEQYF
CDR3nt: TGTGCCAGCAGCTTAGCGGGGGACAGCTCCTACGAGCAGTACTTC

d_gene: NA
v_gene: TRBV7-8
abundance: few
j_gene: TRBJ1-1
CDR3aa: CASSLREDRFMNTEAFF
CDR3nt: TGTGCCAGCAGCTTAAGAGAGGACAGATTCATGAACACTGAAGCTTTCTTT

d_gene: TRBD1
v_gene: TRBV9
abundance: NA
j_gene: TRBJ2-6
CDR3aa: CASSPRDRGSGANVLTF
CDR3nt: TGTGCCAGCAGCCCCCGGGACAGGGGATCTGGGGCCAACGTCCTGACTTTC

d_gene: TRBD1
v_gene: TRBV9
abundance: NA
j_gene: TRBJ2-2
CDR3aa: CASSVDAGQGKTGELFF
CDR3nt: TGTGCCAGCAGCGTAGATGCGGGACAGGGCAAAACCGGGGAGCTGTTTTTT